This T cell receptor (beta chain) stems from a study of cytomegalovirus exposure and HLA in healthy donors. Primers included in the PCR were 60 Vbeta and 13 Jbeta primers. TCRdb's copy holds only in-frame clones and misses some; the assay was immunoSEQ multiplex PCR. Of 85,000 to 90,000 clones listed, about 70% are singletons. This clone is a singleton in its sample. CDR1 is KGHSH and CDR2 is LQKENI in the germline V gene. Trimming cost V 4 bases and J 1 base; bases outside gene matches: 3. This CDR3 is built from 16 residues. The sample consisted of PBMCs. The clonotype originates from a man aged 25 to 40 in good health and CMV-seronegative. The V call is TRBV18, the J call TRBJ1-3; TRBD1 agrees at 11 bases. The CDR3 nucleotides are TGTGCCAGCTCACGCGGGACAGGGGGATCTGGAAACACCATATATTTT. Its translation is CASSRGTGGSGNTIYF.